This is a list of T cell receptor beta chains from one sample in a study of shared clonotypes between healthy human individuals. Produced via immunoSEQ multiplex PCR; TCRdb's table is partial and in-frame only. Found here are 400,000 to 500,000 clones, approximately 79% of them singletons; the top ten hold 12%. The specimen sequenced was PBMCs. These receptor sequences come from a woman aged 40 to 55 in good health. Some clones in this sample may be carry-over from other donors' samples. Both conserved end residues are part of each CDR3. D genes are given only for firm matches. Some rows mark clone size as missing; the rest say once, few, many or name a class of expanded clone.

clone_size | j_call | d_call | v_call | cdr3_nt | cdr3_aa
. | TRBJ2-5 | . | TRBV7-2 | TGTGCCAGCACTACGACTGGGACCCAGTACTTC | CASTTTGTQYF
. | TRBJ2-7 | TRBD1 | TRBV19 | TGTGCCAGTAGTATGGGACAGGGCTACGAGCAGTACTTC | CASSMGQGYEQYF
. | TRBJ2-7 | . | TRBV11-1 | TGTGCCAGCAGCTTCGACAGCTACGAGCAGTACTTC | CASSFDSYEQYF
once | TRBJ2-7 | . | TRBV6-1 | TGTGCCAGCAGTGACGGAGTAACCTACGAGCAGTACTTC | CASSDGVTYEQYF
once | TRBJ2-7 | TRBD1 | TRBV18 | TGTGCCAGCTCAGGATCGGGACAGGCCTACGAGCAGTACTTC | CASSGSGQAYEQYF
. | TRBJ2-1 | TRBD2 | TRBV11-1 | TGTGCCAGCAGCCGGGGACTAGCGGGAGCCGGCGGTGAGCAGTTCTTC | CASSRGLAGAGGEQFF
. | TRBJ2-7 | . | TRBV5-1 | TGCGCCAGCTCTTCGGGTAGTTCCTACGAGCAGTACTTC | CASSSGSSYEQYF
. | TRBJ1-1 | . | TRBV7-9 | TGTGCCAGCAGCTTAGGGGGACTCAACTGGGTCAACACTGAAGCTTTCTTT | CASSLGGLNWVNTEAFF
few | TRBJ2-2 | TRBD2 | TRBV11-2 | TGTGCCAGCAGCCCCCCTAGCGGGGCGACTAACACCGGGGAGCTGTTTTTT | CASSPPSGATNTGELFF
. | TRBJ2-5 | TRBD1 | TRBV2 | TGTGCCAGCAGCCCCCTACAGGGGGCCGGAGAGACCCAGTACTTC | CASSPLQGAGETQYF
. | TRBJ2-7 | . | TRBV28 | TGTGCCAGCACCCTTACAGGGTCCTACGAGCAGTACTTC | CASTLTGSYEQYF
. | TRBJ2-3 | . | TRBV6-4 | TGTGCCAGCAGTGAAGGAGGGGGGGTCACAGATACGCAGTATTTT | CASSEGGGVTDTQYF
. | TRBJ2-7 | TRBD2 | TRBV30 | TGTGCCTGGAGTGTACTAAAGGGAGGGGACTCCTACGAGCAGTACTTC | CAWSVLKGGDSYEQYF
. | TRBJ2-3 | . | TRBV5-1 | TGCGCCAGCAGCTTGGTTCAGGGTGACACAGATACGCAGTATTTT | CASSLVQGDTDTQYF
. | TRBJ2-5 | . | TRBV15 | TGTGCCACCAGCAGATCGGGCATCAAACAAGAGACCCAGTACTTC | CATSRSGIKQETQYF
. | TRBJ1-4 | . | TRBV6-5 | TGTGCCAGCAGCCCTCACGGACCAAGGAATGAAAAACTGTTTTTT | CASSPHGPRNEKLFF
few | TRBJ2-4 | . | TRBV27 | TGTGCCAGCACCGTTGAGGGGGTAGTGTGGTACTTC | CASTVEGVVWYF
few | TRBJ2-1 | TRBD2 | TRBV18 | TGTGCCAGCTCACCCAACCCATGGGGACTAGCGGACAATGAGCAGTTCTTC | CASSPNPWGLADNEQFF
. | TRBJ2-1 | TRBD2 | TRBV4-3 | TGCGCCAGCAGCCAAGAGTTAGCGGGAGGGCCTGGGGATGAGCAGTTCTTC | CASSQELAGGPGDEQFF
. | TRBJ1-2 | . | TRBV27 | TGTGCCAGCAGTTTGGAGTCTAACGGAGTCTACTATGGCTACACCTTC | CASSLESNGVYYGYTF
. | TRBJ1-5 | TRBD1 | TRBV5-1 | TGCGCCAGCAGTCTGGGACAGGGGACTCAGCCCCAGCATTTT | CASSLGQGTQPQHF
once | TRBJ1-1 | TRBD1 | TRBV7-3 | TGTGCCAGCAGCTTAACCCAGGGGGTAACTGAAGCTTTCTTT | CASSLTQGVTEAFF
few | TRBJ1-1 | TRBD1 | TRBV18 | TGTGCCAGCTCACCAGAGACAGGGGAGAACACTGAAGCTTTCTTT | CASSPETGENTEAFF
. | TRBJ2-1 | TRBD2 | TRBV5-1 | TGCGCCAGCGGGCGGACTAGCGCTTCGCGCAATGAGCAGTTCTTC | CASGRTSASRNEQFF
many | TRBJ1-2 | TRBD1 | TRBV6-6 | TGTGCCAGCAGGGGGACAGGGGTGTACTATGGCTACACCTTC | CASRGTGVYYGYTF